This entry lists 19 T cell receptor beta chains sequenced from one sample in a study of blood T cells in healthy people across ages. With a J-beta primer mix and a sample-barcoded 5' primer, a second PCR ran 7 to 11 cycles. A single record per CDR3 protein comes from TCRdb applying MiXCR to the 5' RACE reads. The sample has 750,000 to 950,000 distinct CDR3 sequences; approximately 53% are singletons. The sample comprised blood. Source of these receptors: a man older than 75 in good health.

This chain joins TRBV27 and TRBJ2-4; D could derive from TRBD1 or TRBD2 (5 bases each). From germline, CDR1 is MNHEY and CDR2 SMNVEV (reference sequence). The CDR3 totals 14 residues. The V end was cut by 9 bases, the J end by 4 bases, with 16 bases between. CDR3 bases: TGTGCCAGTTCCCCGAGGGACCTTAAAAACATTCAGTACTTC. It yields the protein CASSPRDLKNIQYF.

This chain links TRBV20-1 with TRBJ2-1; D not resolved. Germline V gives CDR1 DFQATT, CDR2 SNEGSKA (reference sequence). CDR3 length: 13 amino acids. Trimming cost V 5 bases and J 8 bases, with 16 bases left between them. The CDR3 is CSAPGAVDDEQFF. CDR3 nucleotide sequence: TGCAGTGCTCCTGGTGCGGTAGACGATGAGCAGTTCTTC.

The chain recombines TRBV27 with TRBJ2-3, with 9 bases lining up with TRBD2. This CDR3 region has 14 residues. V gave up 7 bases and J gave up 1 base; unmatched junction bases: 3. The germline gives CDR1 MNHEY, CDR2 SMNVEV (reference sequence). The CDR3 region has the DNA TGTGCCAGCAAGACTAGCGGCTGCACAGATACGCAGTATTTT. It specifies CASKTSGCTDTQYF.

The chain uses TRBV6-5 and TRBJ2-5; D possibly matches TRBD1 or TRBD2 (5 bases each). Trimming shortened V by 4 bases and J by 7 bases, and 13 bases separated the two germline ends. Germline V lookup: CDR1 MNHEY, CDR2 SVGAGI. This CDR3 has 13 amino acids. The CDR3 loop reads CASSSGPWGTQYF. Here the CDR3 DNA reads TGTGCCAGCAGTTCGGGACCCTGGGGGACCCAGTACTTC.

This chain connects TRBV6-1 to TRBJ2-6; unclear D gene. CDR3 size: 15 residues. The germline V and J ends were trimmed by 3 bases and 7 bases, with 13 bases remaining between them. CDR1 and CDR2 from the germline V gene are MNHNS and SASEGT. For the CDR3, the DNA is TGTGCCAGCAGTGATACCAGGTTCAGTGCCAACGTCCTGACTTTC. Protein product: CASSDTRFSANVLTF.

This chain connects TRBV6-5 to TRBJ2-5; 7 bases map to TRBD1. The length of the CDR3 is 16 residues. CDR1 and CDR2 from the germline V gene are MNHEY and SVGAGI. Losses at the gene ends were 5 bases for V and 2 bases for J; bases not matched to a gene: 11. CDR3 DNA: TGTGCCAGCAGTACTCGATCCGGGACAGCACAAGAGACCCAGTACTTC. Amino acid sequence: CASSTRSGTAQETQYF.

The chain links TRBV28 to TRBJ2-3; 7 bases line up with TRBD2. CDR1 MDHEN and CDR2 SYDVKM come from the germline V gene. The junction had 10 bases not matched to a gene; V was cut back by 8 bases and J by 2 bases. The CDR3 is 15 amino acids. The CDR3 DNA reads as TGTGCCAGCCGGTCTGGTGGGAGGGCCACAGATACGCAGTATTTT. It encodes CASRSGGRATDTQYF.

The V gene is TRBV7-3, the J gene TRBJ2-3; 12 bases map to TRBD2. The germline V gene encodes CDR1 SGHTA and CDR2 FQGTGA. This CDR3 is built from 16 residues. The DNA of the CDR3 is TGTGTCGGCAGCCAACTAGCGGGAGGACGCACAGATACGCAGTATTTT. It encodes CVGSQLAGGRTDTQYF.

This rearrangement joins TRBV27 to TRBJ2-3; 9 nucleotides match TRBD1. Germline loops: CDR1 MNHEY, CDR2 SMNVEV (reference sequence). J gave up 10 bases and V 2 bases, and 7 bases lay outside the gene matches. This CDR3 is built from 14 residues. CDR3 bases: TGTGCCAGCAGTTTAGCGGGACAGGGAGGATCGCAGTATTTT. Translation: CASSLAGQGGSQYF.

The J gene is TRBJ1-5, the V gene TRBV28; possible D gene TRBD1, 6 bases. Germline V lookup: CDR1 MDHEN, CDR2 SYDVKM. V lost 6 bases and J lost 4, with 16 bases in between. The CDR3 loop spans 15 amino acids. The CDR3: CASRSDSGRNQPQHF. CDR3 sequence (DNA): TGTGCCAGCAGATCGGACAGTGGTAGAAATCAGCCCCAGCATTTT.

The CDR3 DNA reads as TGTGCCAGCAGTTACGGCTATCACCCTAACAATGAGCAGTTCTTC. It yields the protein CASSYGYHPNNEQFF. The gene calls are TRBV6-5 and TRBJ2-1, with D unclear. V was pared by 2 bases and J by 5 bases, with 13 bases between. The CDR3 loop spans 15 amino acids. Per the germline V gene, CDR1 is MNHEY and CDR2 is SVGAGI.

This chain joins TRBV11-2 and TRBJ2-3; 7 nucleotides agree with TRBD2. This CDR3 spans 13 amino acids. Per germline, CDR1 SGHAT and CDR2 FQNNGV. The V and J ends lost 8 bases and 14 bases, in that order; junction bases with no gene match: 16. CDR3 in DNA: TGTGCCAGCCGGGCGGGAGCGGGCAGATACGCGTATTTT. It yields the protein CASRAGAGRYAYF.

V is TRBV20-1 and J is TRBJ1-4, with D tentatively TRBD1 (6 bases). Germline V gene lookup returns CDR1 DFQATT and CDR2 SNEGSKA (reference sequence). The CDR3 totals 15 residues. Between the trimmed V and J ends, which lost 2 bases and 7 bases, there was a span of 17 bases. The chain's CDR3 is CSARPPTGWSEKLFF. DNA of the CDR3: TGCAGTGCTAGACCCCCGACAGGTTGGAGTGAAAAACTGTTTTTT.

The rearrangement joins TRBV2 to TRBJ2-5; D is possibly TRBD1 (5 bases). V was clipped by 4 bases and J by 11 bases, with 20 bases between them. Germline lookup yields CDR1 SNHLY and CDR2 FYNNEI. This CDR3 is built from 14 residues. The CDR3 nucleotides are TGTGCCAGCAGTGTAGGACACAGGTCTGATGAGCAGTACTTC. The encoded protein is CASSVGHRSDEQYF.

The rearrangement joins TRBV3-1 to TRBJ2-7, with 13 bases fitting TRBD2. The CDR3 totals 15 residues. The germline gives CDR1 LGHDT, CDR2 YNNKEL (reference sequence). The junction had 4 bases not matched to a gene; V was cut back by 1 base and J by 7 bases. The CDR3 DNA follows: TGTGCCAGCAGCCAAGCCCAGGGACTAGCGGGGGAGCAGTACTTC. It encodes CASSQAQGLAGEQYF.

J is TRBJ2-5 and V is TRBV24-1, with D maybe TRBD1 (6 bases). There are 14 residues in the CDR3. Trimming removed 2 bases from V and 7 bases from J, with 13 bases in between. CDR1 KGHDR and CDR2 SFDVKD come from the germline V gene. The DNA for the CDR3 is TGTGCCACCAGTGATTCACCAGGGGAGACGACCCAGTACTTC. Encoded protein: CATSDSPGETTQYF.

This clonotype showed up just a few times. V is TRBV9 and J is TRBJ1-2; D unresolved. CDR1 and CDR2 from the germline V gene are SGDLS and YYNGEE. The V end was cut by 0 bases, the J end by 2 bases, with 8 bases between. The CDR3 consists of 14 residues. Here the CDR3 reads CASSVGAVNYGYTF. CDR3 DNA: TGTGCCAGCAGCGTAGGGGCGGTAAACTATGGCTACACCTTC. Using reference TRBV9 and TRBJ1-2 for the parts outside the CDR3, the full variable domain is DSGVTQTPKHLITATGQRVTLRCSPRSGDLSVYWYQQSLDQGLQFLIQYYNGEERAKGNILERFSAQQFPDLHSELNLSSLELGDSALYFCASSVGAVNYGYTFGSGTRLTVV.

The rearrangement links TRBV6-2 or TRBV6-3 to TRBJ1-2; 8 bases agree with TRBD1. In germline, CDR1 is MNHEY, CDR2 SVGEGT. V lost 7 bases to trimming and J lost 5 bases; unmatched junction nucleotides: 9. The CDR3 consists of 14 residues. CDR3 sequence reads: CASTSPGGIYGYTF. The DNA for the CDR3 is TGTGCCAGCACCAGCCCAGGGGGCATATATGGCTACACCTTC.

This clonotype occurred once. This chain links TRBV12-3 or TRBV12-4 with TRBJ2-5; TRBD2 matches at 10 bases. The V segment lost 2 bases and the J segment 5 bases; nucleotides outside the gene matches: 5. The CDR3 runs to 15 residues. The chain's CDR3 is CASSLRAGGLETQYF. CDR3 sequence (DNA): TGTGCCAGCAGTTTAAGAGCGGGAGGGCTGGAGACCCAGTACTTC.